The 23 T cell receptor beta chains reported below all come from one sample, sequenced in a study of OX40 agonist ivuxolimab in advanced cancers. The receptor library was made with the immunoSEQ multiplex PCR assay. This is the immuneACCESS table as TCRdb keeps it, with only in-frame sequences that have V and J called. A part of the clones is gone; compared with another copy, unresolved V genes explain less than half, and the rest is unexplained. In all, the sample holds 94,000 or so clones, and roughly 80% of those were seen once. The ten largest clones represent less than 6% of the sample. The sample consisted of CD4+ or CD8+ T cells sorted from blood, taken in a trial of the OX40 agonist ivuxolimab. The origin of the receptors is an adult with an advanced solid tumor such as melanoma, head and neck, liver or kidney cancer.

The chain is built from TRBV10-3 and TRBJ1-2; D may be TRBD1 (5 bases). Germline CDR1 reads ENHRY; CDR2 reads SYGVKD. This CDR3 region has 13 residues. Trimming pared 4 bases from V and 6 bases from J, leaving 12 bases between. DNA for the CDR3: TGTGCCATCAGTGGGGGGGGTGCCAATGGCTACACCTTC. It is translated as CAISGGGANGYTF.

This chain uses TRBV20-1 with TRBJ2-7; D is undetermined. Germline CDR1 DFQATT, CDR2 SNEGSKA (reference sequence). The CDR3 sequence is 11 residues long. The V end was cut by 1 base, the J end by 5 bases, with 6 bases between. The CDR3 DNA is TGCAGTGCTAGAGGCCTGGACGAGCAGTACTTC. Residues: CSARGLDEQYF.

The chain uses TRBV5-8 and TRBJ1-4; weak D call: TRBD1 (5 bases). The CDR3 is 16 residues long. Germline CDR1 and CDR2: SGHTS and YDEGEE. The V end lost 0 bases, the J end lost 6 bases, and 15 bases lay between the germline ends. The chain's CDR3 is CASSLDRRGLDEKLFF. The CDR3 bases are TGTGCCAGCAGCTTGGACAGGCGCGGTTTGGATGAAAAACTGTTTTTT.

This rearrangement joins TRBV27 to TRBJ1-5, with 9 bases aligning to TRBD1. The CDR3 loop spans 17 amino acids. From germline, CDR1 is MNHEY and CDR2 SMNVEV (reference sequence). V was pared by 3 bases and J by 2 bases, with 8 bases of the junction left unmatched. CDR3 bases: TGTGCCAGCAGTTTGGTGTGGACAGGGGCGGGCAATCAGCCCCAGCATTTT. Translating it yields CASSLVWTGAGNQPQHF.

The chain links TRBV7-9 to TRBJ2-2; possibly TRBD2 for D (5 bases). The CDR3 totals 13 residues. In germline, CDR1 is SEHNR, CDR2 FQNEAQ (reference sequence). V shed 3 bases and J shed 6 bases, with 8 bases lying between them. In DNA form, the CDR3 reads TGTGCCAGCAGCTTTGCGGGCGCCGGGGAGCTGTTTTTT. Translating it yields CASSFAGAGELFF.

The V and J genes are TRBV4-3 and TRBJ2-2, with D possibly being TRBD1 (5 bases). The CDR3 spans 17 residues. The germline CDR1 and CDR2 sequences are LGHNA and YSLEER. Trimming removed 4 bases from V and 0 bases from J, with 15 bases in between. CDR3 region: CASSRKSRTTNTGELFF. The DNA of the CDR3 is TGCGCCAGCAGCCGTAAGTCTCGGACAACGAACACCGGGGAGCTGTTTTTT.

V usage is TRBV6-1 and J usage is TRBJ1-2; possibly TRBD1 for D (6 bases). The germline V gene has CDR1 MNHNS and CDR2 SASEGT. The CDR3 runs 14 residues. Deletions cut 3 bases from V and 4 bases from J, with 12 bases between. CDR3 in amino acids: CASSDSGTSYGYTF. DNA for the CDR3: TGTGCCAGCAGTGACTCCGGGACATCCTATGGCTACACCTTC.

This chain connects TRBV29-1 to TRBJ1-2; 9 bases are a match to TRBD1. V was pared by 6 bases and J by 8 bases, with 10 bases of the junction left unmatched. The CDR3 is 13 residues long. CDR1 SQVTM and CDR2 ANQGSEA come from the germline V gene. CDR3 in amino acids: CSVITTGGAGYTF. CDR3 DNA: TGCAGCGTCATCACCACAGGGGGCGCGGGCTACACCTTC.

The CDR3 loop reads CASSLEGGVTYEQYF. CDR3 nucleotide sequence: TGTGCCAGCAGCTTAGAGGGGGGCGTCACCTACGAGCAGTACTTC. This chain connects TRBV7-2 to TRBJ2-7; TRBD1 or TRBD2 may be the D gene (6 bases each). Germline loops: CDR1 SGHTA, CDR2 FQGNSA. CDR3 length: 15 residues. V was trimmed by 1 base and J by 2 bases, leaving 12 bases between them.

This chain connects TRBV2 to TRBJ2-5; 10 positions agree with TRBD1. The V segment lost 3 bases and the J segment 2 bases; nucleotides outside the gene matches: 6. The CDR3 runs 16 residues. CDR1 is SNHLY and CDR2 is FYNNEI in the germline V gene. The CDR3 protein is CASSEGRTGGQETQYF. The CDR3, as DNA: TGTGCCAGCAGTGAGGGGCGGACAGGGGGGCAAGAGACCCAGTACTTC. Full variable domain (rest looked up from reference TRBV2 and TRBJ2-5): EPEVTQTPSHQVTQMGQEVILRCVPISNHLYFYWYRQILGQKVEFLVSFYNNEISEKSEIFDDQFSVERPDGSNFTLKIRSTKLEDSAMYFCASSEGRTGGQETQYFGPGTRLLVL.

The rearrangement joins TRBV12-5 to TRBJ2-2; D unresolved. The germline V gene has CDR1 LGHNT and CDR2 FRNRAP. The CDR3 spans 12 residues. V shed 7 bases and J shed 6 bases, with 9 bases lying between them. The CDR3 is CASAPLPGELFF. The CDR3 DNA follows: TGTGCTAGTGCCCCCCTCCCCGGGGAGCTGTTTTTT.

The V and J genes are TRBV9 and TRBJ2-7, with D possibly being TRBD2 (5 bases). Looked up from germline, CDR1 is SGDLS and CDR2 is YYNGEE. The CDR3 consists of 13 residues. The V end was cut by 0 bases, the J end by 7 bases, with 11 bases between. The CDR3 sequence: CASSVGGSGEQYF. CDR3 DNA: TGTGCCAGCAGCGTAGGGGGATCGGGGGAGCAGTACTTC.

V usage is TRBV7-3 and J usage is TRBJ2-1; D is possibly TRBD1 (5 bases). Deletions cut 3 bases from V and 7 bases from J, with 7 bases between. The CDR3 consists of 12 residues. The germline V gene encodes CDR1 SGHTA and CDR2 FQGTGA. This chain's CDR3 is CASSLQGNEQFF. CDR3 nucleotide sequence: TGTGCCAGCAGCTTGCAGGGTAATGAGCAGTTCTTC.

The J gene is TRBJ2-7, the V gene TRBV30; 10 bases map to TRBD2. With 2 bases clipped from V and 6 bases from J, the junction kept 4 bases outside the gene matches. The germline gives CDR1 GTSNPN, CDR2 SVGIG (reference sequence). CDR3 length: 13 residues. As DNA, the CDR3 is TGTGCCTGGAGTAGCGGGGGGGCGATCGAGCAGTACTTC. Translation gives CAWSSGGAIEQYF.

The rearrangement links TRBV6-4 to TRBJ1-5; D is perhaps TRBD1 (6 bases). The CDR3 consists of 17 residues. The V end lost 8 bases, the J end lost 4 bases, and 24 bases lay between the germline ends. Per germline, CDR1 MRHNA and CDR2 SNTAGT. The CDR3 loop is CASGPIRQANCNQPQHF. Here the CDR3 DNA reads TGTGCCAGCGGCCCAATCCGACAGGCAAACTGTAATCAGCCCCAGCATTTT.

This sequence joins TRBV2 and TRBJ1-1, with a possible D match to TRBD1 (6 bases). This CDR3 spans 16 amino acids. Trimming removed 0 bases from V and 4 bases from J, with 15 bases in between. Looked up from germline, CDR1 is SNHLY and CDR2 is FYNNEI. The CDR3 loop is CASSEALQGWSTEAFF. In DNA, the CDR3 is TGTGCCAGCAGTGAAGCGCTTCAGGGGTGGAGCACTGAAGCTTTCTTT. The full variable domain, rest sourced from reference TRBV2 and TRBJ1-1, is EPEVTQTPSHQVTQMGQEVILRCVPISNHLYFYWYRQILGQKVEFLVSFYNNEISEKSEIFDDQFSVERPDGSNFTLKIRSTKLEDSAMYFCASSEALQGWSTEAFFGQGTRLTVV.

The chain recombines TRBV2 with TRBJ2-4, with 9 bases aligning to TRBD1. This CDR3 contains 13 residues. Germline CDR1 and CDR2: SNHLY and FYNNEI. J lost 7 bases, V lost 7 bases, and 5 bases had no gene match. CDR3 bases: TGTGCCAGCACCGGACAGGGGTTCAACATTCAGTACTTC. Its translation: CASTGQGFNIQYF.

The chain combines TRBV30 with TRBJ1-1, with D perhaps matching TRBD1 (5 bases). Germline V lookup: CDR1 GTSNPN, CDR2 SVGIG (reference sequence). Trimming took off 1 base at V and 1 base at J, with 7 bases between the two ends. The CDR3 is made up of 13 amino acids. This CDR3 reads CAWSAGGNTEAFF. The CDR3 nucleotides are TGTGCCTGGAGTGCTGGGGGGAACACTGAAGCTTTCTTT.

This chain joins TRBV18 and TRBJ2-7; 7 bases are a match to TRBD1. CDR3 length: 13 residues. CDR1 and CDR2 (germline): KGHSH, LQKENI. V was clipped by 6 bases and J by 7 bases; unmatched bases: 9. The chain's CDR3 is CASSSDRSGEQYF. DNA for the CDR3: TGTGCCAGCTCCTCGGACAGGTCGGGGGAGCAGTACTTC.

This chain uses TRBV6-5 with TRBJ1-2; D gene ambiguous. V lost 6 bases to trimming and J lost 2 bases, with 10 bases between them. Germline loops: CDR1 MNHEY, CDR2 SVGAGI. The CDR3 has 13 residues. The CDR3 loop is CASRLTVNYGYTF. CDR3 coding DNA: TGTGCCAGCAGACTAACAGTGAACTATGGCTACACCTTC.

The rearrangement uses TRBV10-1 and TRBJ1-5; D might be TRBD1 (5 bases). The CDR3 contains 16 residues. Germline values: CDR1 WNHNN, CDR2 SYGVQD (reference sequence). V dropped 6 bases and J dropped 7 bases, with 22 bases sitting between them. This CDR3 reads CASSRPGEGTWQPQHF. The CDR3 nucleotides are TGCGCCAGCAGCCGCCCGGGGGAGGGGACCTGGCAGCCCCAGCATTTT.

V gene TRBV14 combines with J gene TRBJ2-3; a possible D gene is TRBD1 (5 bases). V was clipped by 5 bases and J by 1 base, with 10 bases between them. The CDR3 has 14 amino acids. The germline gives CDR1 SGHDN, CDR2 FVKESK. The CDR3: CASSKQARTDTQYF. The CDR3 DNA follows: TGTGCCAGCAGCAAACAGGCCCGCACAGATACGCAGTATTTT.

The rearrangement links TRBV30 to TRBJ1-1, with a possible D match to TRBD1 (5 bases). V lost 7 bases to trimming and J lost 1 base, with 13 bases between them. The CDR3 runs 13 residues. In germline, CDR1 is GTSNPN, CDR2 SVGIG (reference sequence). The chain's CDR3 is CASLGTTNTEAFF. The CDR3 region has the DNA TGTGCCTCCCTCGGGACGACGAACACTGAAGCTTTCTTT.